This T cell receptor (beta chain) appears in the sequencing data of a study of T cell clonality in common variable immunodeficiency (dated by TCRdb to the mid-2010s). The paper as a whole reports these results and caveats: Despite equal DNA input, controls averaged approximately 77,000 unique sequences per sample versus about 32,000 in CVID samples. CVID TCRbeta sequences were reported to have fewer deletions and N-nucleotide insertions and to lack highly modified clones with 13 or more V deletions. Correlations between repertoire features and clinical complications were limited by patient heterogeneity within the CVID cohort. TCRbeta clonality was higher in CVID subjects than in healthy controls (t-test p = 0.018), and the increase was most characteristic of about a third of subjects. The authors noted that sequencing repertoires of T cell subpopulations would be needed to clarify what caused the increased clonality in CVID. Fewer TCRbeta clones were shared among CVID subjects than among healthy controls (p < 0.0001).

For sequencing input, CVID and control samples contributed equivalent amounts of genomic DNA. For every sample, a 60 bp segment covering the rearranged TCRbeta CDR3 region was amplified and then sequenced. The immunoSEQ assay, a bias-corrected multiplex PCR with high-throughput sequencing, was employed for TCRbeta amplification. On the authors' methods: Every unique nucleotide sequence counted as a clone and was annotated with V, D and J genes, copy number and frequency. Sequences were labeled productive if in frame, and non-productive if out of frame or containing stop codons. As previously described, clonality was calculated on the basis of Shannon's entropy. Mean CDR3 Kyte-Doolittle hydropathy was derived from the predicted amino acid sequences of productive clones. The R hclust function was used to hierarchically cluster scaled V gene usage with Manhattan distance and complete linkage. Sharing of clones by CDR3 amino acid sequence was evaluated by resampling 12 repertoires per group over 100 rounds. The repertoires were searched for roughly 69 published EBV-specific and roughly 230 published CMV-specific TCRbeta sequences. A couple of CVID samples that yielded fewer than 10,000 sequences were excluded from the analysis, so around 40 CVID repertoires were retained. In its TCRdb copy, this immuneACCESS table keeps in-frame sequences only and misses some clones. Where compared with another copy, unresolved V genes explain less than half of these, and the others have no known cause. V and J calls plus clone size are reproduced from that table; the DNA served to infer D and trimming. This sample has about 35,000 clones, none of them a singleton. 25% to 30% of the sample lies in the top ten.

The table lists this clone with many counts. What antigen it recognizes has not been identified. The sample has other DNA sequences that encode this CDR3 too. Standard criteria, namely reduction of serum IgG, IgA and/or IgM below the normal range together with specific antibody deficiency, were applied for the diagnosis of CVID. The CVID group comprised about 45 subjects, 15 female and about 29 male, aged 9 to 64 years with a mean age of roughly 43. Most of the CVID patients and most of the healthy controls were of Caucasian heritage. Replacement immunoglobulin therapy had been administered to all CVID subjects for at least one year at the time of study participation. When blood was collected, none of the CVID subjects were ill or on immunomodulatory or immunosuppressive medication. From each donor, roughly 5 to 8.5 ml of heparinized peripheral whole blood was collected. Genomic DNA from adults with common variable immune deficiency (CVID) and from healthy adult controls was used to sequence TCRbeta CDR3 repertoires. Diluted blood was subjected to density centrifugation over Hypaque 1077 or Ficoll-Paque for isolation of peripheral blood mononuclear cells. Genomic DNA was obtained from unsorted mononuclear cells using either Qiagen column purification or a centrifugation-based method.

The receptor was isolated from a human donor with common variable immunodeficiency. Sequenced: peripheral blood mononuclear cells.

The CDR3 protein: CASSFQGASYEQYF. The sequenced CDR3 bases are TGTGCCAGCAGCTTTCAGGGGGCCTCCTACGAG. This sequence uses TRBV7-2 and TRBJ2-7, and 8 bases in between align with TRBD1. The read terminates 3 residues ahead of where the CDR3 ends, so the germline J gene completes it. The CDR3 numbers 14 residues from cysteine through phenylalanine. The CDR3 was read in part: 33 bases, with the frame set at base 1. At the junction V is shortened by 3 bases and J by 0 bases; bases outside the gene matches: 1. CDR1 and CDR2, per the germline V gene, are SGHTA and FQGNSA.